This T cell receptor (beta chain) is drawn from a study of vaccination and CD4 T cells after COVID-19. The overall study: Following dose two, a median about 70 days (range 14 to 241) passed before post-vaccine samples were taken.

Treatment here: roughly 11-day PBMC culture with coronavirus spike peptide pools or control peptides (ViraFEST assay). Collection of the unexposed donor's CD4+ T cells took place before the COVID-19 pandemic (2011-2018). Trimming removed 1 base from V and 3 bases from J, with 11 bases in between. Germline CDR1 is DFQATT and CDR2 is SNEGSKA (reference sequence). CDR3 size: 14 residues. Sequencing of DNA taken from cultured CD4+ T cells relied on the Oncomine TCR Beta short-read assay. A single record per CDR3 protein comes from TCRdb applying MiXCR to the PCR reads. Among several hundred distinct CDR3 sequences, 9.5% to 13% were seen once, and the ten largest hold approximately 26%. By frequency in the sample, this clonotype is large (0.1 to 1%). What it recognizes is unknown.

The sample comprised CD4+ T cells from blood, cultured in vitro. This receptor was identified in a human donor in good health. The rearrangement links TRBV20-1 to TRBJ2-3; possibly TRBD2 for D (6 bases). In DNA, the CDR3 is TGCAGTGCTAGAGGGCGGGGCGAAACAGATACGCAGTATTTT. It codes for CSARGRGETDTQYF.